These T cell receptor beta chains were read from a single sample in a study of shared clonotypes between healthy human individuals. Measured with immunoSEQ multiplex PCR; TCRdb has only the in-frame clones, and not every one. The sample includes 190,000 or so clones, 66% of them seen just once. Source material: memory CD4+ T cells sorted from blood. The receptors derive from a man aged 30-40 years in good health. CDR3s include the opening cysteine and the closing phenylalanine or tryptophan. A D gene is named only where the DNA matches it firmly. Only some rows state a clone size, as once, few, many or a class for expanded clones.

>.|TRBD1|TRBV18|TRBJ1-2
TGTGCCAGCTCACCCCGAGGTACCGAACTCCGGGACAGCCAGTATGGCTACACCTTC
CASSPRGTELRDSQYGYTF
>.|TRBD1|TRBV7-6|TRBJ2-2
TGTGCCAGCAGCTTAGAGGGACAGGGGTTCGCCGGGGAGCTGTTTTTT
CASSLEGQGFAGELFF
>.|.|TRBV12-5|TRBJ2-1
TGTGCTAGTGGTTTGGTAGTAGGGAGCTCCTACAATGAGCAGTTCTTC
CASGLVVGSSYNEQFF
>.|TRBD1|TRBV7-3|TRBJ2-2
TGTGCCAGCAGCCTGAACAGGGGCACCGGGGAGCTGTTTTTT
CASSLNRGTGELFF
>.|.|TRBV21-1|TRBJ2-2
TGTGCCAGCACCTCGGGAAGGGAGAACACCGGGGAGCTGTTTTTT
CASTSGRENTGELFF
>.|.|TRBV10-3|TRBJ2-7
TGTGCCAGCTCTGGGCGGCAGGGTAACCACGAGCAGTACTTC
CASSGRQGNHEQYF
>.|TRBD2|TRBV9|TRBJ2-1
TGTGCCAGCAGCGTCGGGACTAGCGCCTCCTACAATGAGCAGTTCTTC
CASSVGTSASYNEQFF
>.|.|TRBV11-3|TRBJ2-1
TGTGCCAGCAGCAAAAGGGGTGGGAATGAGCAGTTCTTC
CASSKRGGNEQFF
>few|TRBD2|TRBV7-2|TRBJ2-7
TGTGCCAGCAGCTTATGGGGGGGTGGCGAGCAGTACTTC
CASSLWGGGEQYF
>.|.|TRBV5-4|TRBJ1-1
TGTGCCAGCAGCTCCCAGGGTGGCACTGAAGCTTTCTTT
CASSSQGGTEAFF
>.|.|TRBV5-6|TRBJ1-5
TGTGCCAGCAGCCCATCCGGACGGGTAAATCAACCCCAGCATTTT
CASSPSGRVNQPQHF
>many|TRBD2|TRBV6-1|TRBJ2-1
TGTGCCAGCAGTGATCGACTAGCAGACTACAATGAGCAGTTCTTC
CASSDRLADYNEQFF
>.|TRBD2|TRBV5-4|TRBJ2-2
TGTGCCAGCAGCTCACGAGGGAGGGTGAGCACCGGGGAGCTGTTTTTT
CASSSRGRVSTGELFF
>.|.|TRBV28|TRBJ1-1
TGTGCCAGCAGTTTAAGGGACACTGAAGCTTTCTTT
CASSLRDTEAFF
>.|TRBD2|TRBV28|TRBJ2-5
TGTGCCAGCAGTTTATCGCCTACTAGCGGGAGGGCCTTGGAGACCCAGTACTTC
CASSLSPTSGRALETQYF
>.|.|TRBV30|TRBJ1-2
TGTGCCTGGACCGTGAACTATGGCTACACCTTC
CAWTVNYGYTF
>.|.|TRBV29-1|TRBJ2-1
TGCAGCGTCGGTAACAATGAGCAGTTCTTC
CSVGNNEQFF
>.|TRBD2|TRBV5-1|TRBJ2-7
TGCGCCAGCAGCTTGGCGGGAGGATTCTACGAGCAGTACTTC
CASSLAGGFYEQYF
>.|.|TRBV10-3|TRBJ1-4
TGTGCCATCAGTGAGGCTGTGGAAAAACTGTTTTTT
CAISEAVEKLFF
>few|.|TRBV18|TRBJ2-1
TGTGCCAGCTCACCTACTAAAACGGGTGAGCAGTTCTTC
CASSPTKTGEQFF
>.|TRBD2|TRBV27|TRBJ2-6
TGTGCCAGCAGTATGGCGGGGCTAGCGGTCTTCTCTGGGGCCAACGTCCTGACTTTC
CASSMAGLAVFSGANVLTF
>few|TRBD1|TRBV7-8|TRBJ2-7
TGTGCCAGCAGCTCGAGGACAGGGGGCATTTACGAGCAGTACTTC
CASSSRTGGIYEQYF
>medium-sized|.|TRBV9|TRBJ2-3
TGTGCCAGCAACGTCAATGGACTCGCAGATACGCAGTATTTT
CASNVNGLADTQYF
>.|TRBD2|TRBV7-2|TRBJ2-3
TGTGCCAGCAGCTTACTAAGCGGGAGGGGAACAGATACGCAGTATTTT
CASSLLSGRGTDTQYF
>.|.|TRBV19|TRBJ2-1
TGTGCCAGTAGTAGCTCCGTCACCCAGGATGAGCAGTTCTTC
CASSSSVTQDEQFF
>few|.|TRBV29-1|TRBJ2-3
TGCAGCCATATCGTGGCAGATACGCAGTATTTT
CSHIVADTQYF
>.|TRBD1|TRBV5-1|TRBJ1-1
TGCGCCAGCAGCCGGGACAGGAACACTGAAGCTTTCTTT
CASSRDRNTEAFF
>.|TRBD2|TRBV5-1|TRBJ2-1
TGCGCCAGCAGCTTTAGCGGGAGGGCCAATAGTGAGCAGTTCTTC
CASSFSGRANSEQFF
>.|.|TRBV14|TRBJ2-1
TGTGCCAGCAGCCAAGAACAGGGTACCTACAATGAGCAGTTCTTC
CASSQEQGTYNEQFF
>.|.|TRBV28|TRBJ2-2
TGTGCCAGCAGTTTGAACACCGGGGAGCTGTTTTTT
CASSLNTGELFF
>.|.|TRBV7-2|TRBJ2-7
TGTGCCAGCAGCTTAGGCGGATCCCAAAGCTCCTACGAGCAGTACTTC
CASSLGGSQSSYEQYF
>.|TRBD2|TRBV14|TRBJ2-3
TGTGCCAGCAGCCAAAGACTAGCGGGCACAGATACGCAGTATTTT
CASSQRLAGTDTQYF
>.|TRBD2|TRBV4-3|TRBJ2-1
TGCGCCAGCAGCCAAGATTCGGTTACTAGCGGGAGGACCTACAATGAGCAGTTCTTC
CASSQDSVTSGRTYNEQFF
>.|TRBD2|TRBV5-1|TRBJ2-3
TGCGCCAGCAGCCTGGAACCGGGACTAGCGGCAGATACGCAGTATTTT
CASSLEPGLAADTQYF
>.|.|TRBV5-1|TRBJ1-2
TGCGCCAGCAGCTTGATGAGGGGTCCGGAGGCGGGCTACACCTTC
CASSLMRGPEAGYTF
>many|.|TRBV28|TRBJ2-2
TGTGCCAGCCACTCCGGAAGGGGATACACCGGGGAGCTGTTTTTT
CASHSGRGYTGELFF
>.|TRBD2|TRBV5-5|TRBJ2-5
TGTGCCAGCAGCTTATTGCCGGGAGGGCCTCGAGAGACCCAGTACTTC
CASSLLPGGPRETQYF
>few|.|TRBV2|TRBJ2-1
TGTGCCAGCAGTGTAGGGGAGGTCCTTGAGCAGTTCTTC
CASSVGEVLEQFF
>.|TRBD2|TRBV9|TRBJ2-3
TGTGCCAGCAACGAGGGACTAGCGGGAATCACAGATACGCAGTATTTT
CASNEGLAGITDTQYF
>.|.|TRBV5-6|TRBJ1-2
TGTGCCAGCAGCTTGGTGCAGTCAAACTATGGCTACACCTTC
CASSLVQSNYGYTF
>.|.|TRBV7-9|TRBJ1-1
TGTGCCAGCAGCTCGGCTTTCCTTGGGGACACTGAAGCTTTCTTT
CASSSAFLGDTEAFF
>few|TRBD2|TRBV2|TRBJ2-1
TGTGCCAGCAGAGGAGGGACTAGCGGAGACAATGAGCAGTTCTTC
CASRGGTSGDNEQFF
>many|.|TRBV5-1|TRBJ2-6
TGCGCCAGCAGCTTGCAGGGGTTAGGTACTGGGGCCAACGTCCTGACTTTC
CASSLQGLGTGANVLTF
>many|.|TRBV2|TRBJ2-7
TGTGCCGGGGGGGGCTTCTCCTACGAGCAGTACTTC
CAGGGFSYEQYF
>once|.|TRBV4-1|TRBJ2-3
TGCGCCAGCAGCCATCCCCCGGGGGCGGGAGTGGAAGATACGCAGTATTTT
CASSHPPGAGVEDTQYF
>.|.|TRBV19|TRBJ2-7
TGTGCCAGTAGTAGCTCAGGGGCGAACCGGGACGAGCAGTACTTC
CASSSSGANRDEQYF
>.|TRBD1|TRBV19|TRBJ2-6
TGTGCCAGTAGTAAAAACAGGGGGCTGCGCGGGGCCAACGTCCTGACTTTC
CASSKNRGLRGANVLTF
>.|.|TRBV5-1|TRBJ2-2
TGCGCCAGCAGCTTGGGGCTAGGTATGACCGGGGAGCTGTTTTTT
CASSLGLGMTGELFF
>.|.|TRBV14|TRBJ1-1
TGTGCCAGCAGCCAAGATAGGGCGAGTGAAGCTTTCTTT
CASSQDRASEAFF
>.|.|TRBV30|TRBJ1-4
TGTGCCTGGGGACCTCCAACTAATGAAAAACTGTTTTTT
CAWGPPTNEKLFF
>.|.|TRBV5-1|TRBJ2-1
TGCGCCAGCAGCCCGTTAACCAAGGTCAATGAGCAGTTCTTC
CASSPLTKVNEQFF
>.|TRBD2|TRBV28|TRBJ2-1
TGTGCCAGCAGTCCCCCTCTCCTAGCGGGAGGTCGGAATGAGCAGTTCTTC
CASSPPLLAGGRNEQFF
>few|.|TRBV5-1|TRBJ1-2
TGCGCCAGCAGCTTCCAGACTCCTGAAGGGGGCTACACCTTC
CASSFQTPEGGYTF
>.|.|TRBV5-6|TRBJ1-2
TGTGCCAGCAGCTCGACAAATTACGAGGGGCAGGGCTTCTATGGCTACACCTTC
CASSSTNYEGQGFYGYTF
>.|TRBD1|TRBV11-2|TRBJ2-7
TGTGCCAGCAGCTTATGGGACAGGGGGCGGGAGCAGTACTTC
CASSLWDRGREQYF
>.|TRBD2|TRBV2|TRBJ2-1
TGTGCCAGCATGCTGGGGGTTCTAGCGGGAGGGCCAACCTACAATGAGCAGTTCTTC
CASMLGVLAGGPTYNEQFF
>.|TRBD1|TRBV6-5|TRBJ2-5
TGTGCCAGCAGTACTGGACAGGGAGAGACCCAGTACTTC
CASSTGQGETQYF
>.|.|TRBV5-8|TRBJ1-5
TGTGCCAGCAGCATCCGGGGCGTCGATCAGCCCCAGCATTTT
CASSIRGVDQPQHF
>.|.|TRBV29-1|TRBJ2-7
TGCAGCGCCCGGCAGGGCTCCTACGAGCAGTACTTC
CSARQGSYEQYF
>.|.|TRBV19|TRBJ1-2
TGTGCCAGTAGTATAGTTGGACAGAAGTATGGCTACACCTTC
CASSIVGQKYGYTF